The 11 T cell receptor beta chains in this list originate from one sample, sequenced in a study of blood T cells in healthy people across ages (dated by TCRdb to between 2014 and 2017). Library prep was done by 5' RACE. Instrument used: Illumina HiSeq 2500. A second PCR of about 6 to 11 cycles was performed with a sample-barcoded 5' primer and a J-beta primer mix. The public sequencing data were trimmed at Q25 with fastp and processed into clonotypes with MiXCR by TCRdb, which kept only in-frame beta chains. Merged by CDR3 protein, the rows form single entries marked with the most common genes and DNA. The sample contains over 600,000 distinct CDR3 sequences, 20% to 25% of them found a single time. The top ten hold roughly 3.4% of the sample. The material sequenced was blood. The source of these receptors is a man between 65 and 85 years old in good health.

In this sample, this clonotype turned up a few times. Germline is not matched at one junction end, which may reflect a read error. V usage is TRBV10-3 and J usage is TRBJ2-1, with TRBD2 matching 13 bases. CDR1 and CDR2 (germline): ENHRY, SYGVKD. The CDR3 totals 16 residues. The CDR3 nucleotides are TGTGCTATCAGGAACCCGGGACTAGCGGGAAAGAATGAGCAGTTCTTC. Amino acid sequence: CAIRNPGLAGKNEQFF.

The chain couples TRBV20-1 to TRBJ2-5; no clear D gene. Germline CDR1 DFQATT, CDR2 SNEGSKA (reference sequence). The CDR3 runs to 11 residues. The CDR3: CSAMVRETQYF. The DNA for the CDR3 is TGCAGCGCCATGGTACGAGAGACCCAGTACTTC.

The sample holds many counts of this clonotype. This chain connects TRBV11-2 to TRBJ2-7; possible D gene TRBD1, 6 bases. Germline loops: CDR1 SGHAT, CDR2 FQNNGV. V lost 4 bases to trimming and J lost 5 bases, with 9 bases between them. CDR3 length: 12 residues. In DNA form, the CDR3 reads TGTGCCAGCAGCTCACAGGGAAACGAGCAGTACTTC. It translates to CASSSQGNEQYF.

The CDR3 nucleotides read TGTGCCAGCAGTTTCCTTCCTCCTCTAGCGGGACTGGGGCAAGAGACCCAGTACTTC. The encoded protein is CASSFLPPLAGLGQETQYF. The chain carries TRBV6-5 and TRBJ2-5, with 9 bases identical to TRBD2. The V gene end was trimmed by 4 bases and the J gene end by 2 bases; junction bases not matched to a gene: 17. The germline V gene has CDR1 MNHEY and CDR2 SVGAGI. The CDR3 totals 19 residues.

The chain links TRBV5-1 to TRBJ2-7; weak D call: TRBD2 (6 bases). Trimming left V 5 bases short and J 0 bases short, with 18 bases between. CDR1 SGHRS and CDR2 YFSETQ come from the germline V gene. CDR3 length: 16 amino acids. CDR3 coding DNA: TGCGCCAGCAGAACAGCTAGCGACCAGGCCTCCTACGAGCAGTACTTC. Protein product: CASRTASDQASYEQYF. Full variable domain (outside the CDR3, taken from reference TRBV5-1 and TRBJ2-7): KAGVTQTPRYLIKTRGQQVTLSCSPISGHRSVSWYQQTPGQGLQFLFEYFSETQRNKGNFPGRFSGRQFSNSRSEMNVSTLELGDSALYLCASRTASDQASYEQYFGPGTRLTVT.

The CDR3 DNA follows: TGTGCCAGCAGCAAAGGGACTGTCTCCTACAATGAGCAGTTCTTC. This gives the protein CASSKGTVSYNEQFF. The chain joins TRBV5-6 to TRBJ2-1, with TRBD2 as a possible D gene (6 bases). Trimming took 4 bases from V and 0 from J, leaving 11 bases between them. CDR3 length: 15 amino acids. CDR1 and CDR2 (germline): SGHDT, YYEEEE.

This clonotype showed up many times. The gene calls are TRBV7-2 and TRBJ2-1, with D uncertain. V gave up 3 bases and J gave up 3 bases, with 9 bases separating them. The germline gives CDR1 SGHTA, CDR2 FQGNSA. CDR3 length: 14 amino acids. CDR3 in DNA: TGTGCCAGCAGCTTGGGTCCCGGCTACAATGAGCAGTTCTTC. This sequence encodes CASSLGPGYNEQFF.

This clonotype was observed a handful of times. This chain links TRBV10-3 with TRBJ2-5, with 12 bases that match TRBD2. The length of the CDR3 is 16 residues. Trimming took 6 bases from V and 1 from J; bases not matched to a gene: 6. Germline-derived CDR1 and CDR2 are ENHRY and SYGVKD. The CDR3 nucleotides read TGTGCCATCAGCCGACTAGCGGGAGACCGCCAAGAGACCCAGTACTTC. Protein product: CAISRLAGDRQETQYF.

Details on this clonotype: At one end, the junction sequence differs from germline, possibly due to a read error. The chain employs TRBV5-5 and TRBJ2-1; D possibly uses TRBD1 or TRBD2 (5 bases each). The CDR3 has 15 amino acids. CDR1 is SGHKS, CDR2 YYEKEE, per germline (reference sequence). CDR3 amino acids: CASNLGVGPYNEQFF. CDR3 DNA sequence: TGTGCCAGCAACTTGGGTGTGGGACCATACAATGAGCAGTTCTTC.

V gene TRBV20-1 combines with J gene TRBJ2-5, with D unclear. The V gene's germline CDR1 is DFQATT and CDR2 SNEGSKA (reference sequence). CDR3 length: 13 residues. V dropped 6 bases and J dropped 0 bases, with 11 bases sitting between them. CDR3 amino acids: CSAVHQYQETQYF. CDR3 bases: TGCAGTGCCGTACACCAGTACCAAGAGACCCAGTACTTC.

The V gene is TRBV19, the J gene TRBJ2-6, with TRBD1 matching 7 bases. The J segment lost 0 bases and the V segment lost 3 bases, leaving 5 bases of the junction unmatched. The germline CDR1 and CDR2 sequences are LNHDA and SQIVND (reference sequence). The length of the CDR3 is 17 residues. The CDR3 nucleotides are TGTGCCAGTAGTATGGGTTCAGGGGGCTCTGGGGCCAACGTCCTGACTTTC. Translation gives CASSMGSGGSGANVLTF.